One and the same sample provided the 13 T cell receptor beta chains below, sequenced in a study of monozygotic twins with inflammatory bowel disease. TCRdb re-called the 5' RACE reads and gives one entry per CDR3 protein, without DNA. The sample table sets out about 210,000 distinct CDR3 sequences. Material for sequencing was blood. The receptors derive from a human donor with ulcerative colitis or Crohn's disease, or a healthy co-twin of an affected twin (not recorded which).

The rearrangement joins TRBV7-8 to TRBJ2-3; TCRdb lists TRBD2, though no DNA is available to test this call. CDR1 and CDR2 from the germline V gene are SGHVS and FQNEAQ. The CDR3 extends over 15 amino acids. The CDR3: CASSLASVHADTQYF.

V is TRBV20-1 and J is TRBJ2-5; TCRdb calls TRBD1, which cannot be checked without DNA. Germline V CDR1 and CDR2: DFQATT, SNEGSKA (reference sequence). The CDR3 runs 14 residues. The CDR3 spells CSARAGGGGETQYF.

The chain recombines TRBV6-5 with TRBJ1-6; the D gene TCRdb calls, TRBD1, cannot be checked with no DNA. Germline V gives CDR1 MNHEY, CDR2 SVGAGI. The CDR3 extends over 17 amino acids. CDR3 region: CASSYSSYDRHNSPLHF.

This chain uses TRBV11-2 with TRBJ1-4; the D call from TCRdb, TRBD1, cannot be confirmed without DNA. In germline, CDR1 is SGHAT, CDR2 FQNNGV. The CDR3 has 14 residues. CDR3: CASSRGQGAEKLFF.

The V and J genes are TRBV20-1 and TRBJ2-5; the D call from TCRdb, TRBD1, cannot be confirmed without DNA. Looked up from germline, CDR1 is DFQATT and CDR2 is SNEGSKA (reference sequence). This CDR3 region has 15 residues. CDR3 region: CSARGRPGQGETQYF.

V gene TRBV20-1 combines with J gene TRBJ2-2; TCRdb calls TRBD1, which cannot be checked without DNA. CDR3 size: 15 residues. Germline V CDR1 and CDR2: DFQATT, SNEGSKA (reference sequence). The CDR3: CSASPGPLGSGELFF.

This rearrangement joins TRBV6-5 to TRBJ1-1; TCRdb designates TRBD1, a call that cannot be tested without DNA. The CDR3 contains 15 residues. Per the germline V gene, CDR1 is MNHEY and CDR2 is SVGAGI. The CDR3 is CASSYQDRASTEAFF.

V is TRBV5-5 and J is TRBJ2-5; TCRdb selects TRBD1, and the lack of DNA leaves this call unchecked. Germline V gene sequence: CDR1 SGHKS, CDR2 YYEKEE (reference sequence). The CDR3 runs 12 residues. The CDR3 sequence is CASSSYPGTQYF.

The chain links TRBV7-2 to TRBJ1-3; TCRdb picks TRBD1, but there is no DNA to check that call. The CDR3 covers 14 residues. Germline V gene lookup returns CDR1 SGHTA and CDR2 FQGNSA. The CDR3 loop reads CASSFGGTGNTIYF.

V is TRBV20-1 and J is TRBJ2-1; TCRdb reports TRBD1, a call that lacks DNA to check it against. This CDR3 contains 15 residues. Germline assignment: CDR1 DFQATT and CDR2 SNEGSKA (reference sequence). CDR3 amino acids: CSASTGISSYNEQFF.

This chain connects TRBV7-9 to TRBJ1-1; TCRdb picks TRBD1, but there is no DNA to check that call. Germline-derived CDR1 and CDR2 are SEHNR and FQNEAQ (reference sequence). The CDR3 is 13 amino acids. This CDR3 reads CASQRGANTEAFF.

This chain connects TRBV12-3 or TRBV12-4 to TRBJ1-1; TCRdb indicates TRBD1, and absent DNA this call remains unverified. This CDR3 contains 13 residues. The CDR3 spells CASSFGFGGEAFF.

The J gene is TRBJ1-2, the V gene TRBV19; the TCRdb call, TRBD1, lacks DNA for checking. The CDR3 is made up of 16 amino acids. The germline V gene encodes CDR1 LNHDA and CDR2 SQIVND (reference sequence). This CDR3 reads CASSIIYREVRYGYTF.